This TCR beta chain was recovered during a study of shared clonotypes between healthy human individuals. Assay execution proceeded at the deep level. Clones were read by immunoSEQ multiplex PCR, and TCRdb kept only the in-frame ones, dropping some. Found here are more than 2 million clones, over 85% of them singletons; the top ten hold 0.13%. Regarding the study as a whole: Clonotype sharing across donors was expected to vary with sequencing depth.

Trimming removed 0 bases at V and 2 bases at J, with 19 bases between. This CDR3 region has 18 residues. Germline CDR1 is KGHSH and CDR2 is LQKENI. This clone was observed once. What it recognizes is unknown. Among the donors, all were Caucasian adults who lived in Nashville, Tennessee. This receptor was taken from a young man in good health. The specimen sequenced was naive CD4+ T cells sorted from blood. Stated subset: CD45RA+ positively selected. The rearrangement joins TRBV18 to TRBJ2-5, with D perhaps matching TRBD1 (6 bases). The CDR3 reads CASSPPLSRTALQETQYF. In nucleotides, the CDR3 is TGTGCCAGCTCACCACCGTTGTCTCGGACAGCATTACAAGAGACCCAGTACTTC.